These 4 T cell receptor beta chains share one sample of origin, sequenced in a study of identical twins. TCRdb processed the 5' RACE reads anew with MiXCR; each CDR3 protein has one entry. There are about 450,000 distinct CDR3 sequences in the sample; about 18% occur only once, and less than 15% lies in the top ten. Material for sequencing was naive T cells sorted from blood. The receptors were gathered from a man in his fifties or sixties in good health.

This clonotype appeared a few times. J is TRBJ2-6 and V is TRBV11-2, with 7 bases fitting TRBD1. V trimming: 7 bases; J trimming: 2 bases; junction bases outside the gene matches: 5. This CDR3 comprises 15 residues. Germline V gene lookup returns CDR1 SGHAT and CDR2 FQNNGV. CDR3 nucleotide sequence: TGTGCCAGCACCAAAACAGGGGCTGGGGCCAACGTCCTGACTTTC. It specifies CASTKTGAGANVLTF.

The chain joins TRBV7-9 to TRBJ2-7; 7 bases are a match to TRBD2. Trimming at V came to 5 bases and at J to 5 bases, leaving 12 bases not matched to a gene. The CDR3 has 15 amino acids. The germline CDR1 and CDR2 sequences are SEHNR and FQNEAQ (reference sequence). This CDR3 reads CASSATSAELHEQYF. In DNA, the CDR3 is TGTGCCAGCAGCGCCACTAGCGCGGAACTCCACGAGCAGTACTTC.

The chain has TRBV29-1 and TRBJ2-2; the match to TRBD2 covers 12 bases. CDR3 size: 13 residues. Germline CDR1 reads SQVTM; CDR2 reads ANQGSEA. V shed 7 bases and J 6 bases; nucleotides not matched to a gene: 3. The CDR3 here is CSGRTSGAGELFF. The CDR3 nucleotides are TGCAGCGGCCGGACTAGCGGGGCCGGGGAGCTGTTTTTT.

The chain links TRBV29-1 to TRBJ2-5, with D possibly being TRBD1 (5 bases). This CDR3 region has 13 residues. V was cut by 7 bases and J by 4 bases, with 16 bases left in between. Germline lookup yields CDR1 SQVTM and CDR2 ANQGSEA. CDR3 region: CSAGHTVGETQYF. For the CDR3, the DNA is TGCAGCGCAGGACACACTGTTGGAGAGACCCAGTACTTC.